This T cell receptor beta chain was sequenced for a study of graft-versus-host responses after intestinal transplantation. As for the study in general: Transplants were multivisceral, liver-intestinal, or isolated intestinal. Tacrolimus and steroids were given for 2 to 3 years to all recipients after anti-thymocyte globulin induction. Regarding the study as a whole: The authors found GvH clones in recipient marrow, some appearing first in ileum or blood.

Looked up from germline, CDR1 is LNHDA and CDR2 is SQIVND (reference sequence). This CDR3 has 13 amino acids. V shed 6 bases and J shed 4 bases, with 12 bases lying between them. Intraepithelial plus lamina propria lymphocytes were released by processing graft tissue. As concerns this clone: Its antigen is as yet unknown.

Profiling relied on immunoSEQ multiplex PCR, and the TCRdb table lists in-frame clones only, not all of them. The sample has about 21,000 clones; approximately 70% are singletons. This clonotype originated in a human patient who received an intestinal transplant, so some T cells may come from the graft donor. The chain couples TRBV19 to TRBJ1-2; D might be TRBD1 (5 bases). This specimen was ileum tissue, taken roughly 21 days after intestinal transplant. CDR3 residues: CASSPGLGYGYTF. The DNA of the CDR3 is TGTGCCAGTAGCCCAGGGTTAGGCTATGGCTACACCTTC.